What follows are 9 T cell receptor beta chains derived from one specimen sequenced in a study of OX40 agonist ivuxolimab in advanced cancers. TCRdb's copy holds only in-frame clones and misses some; the assay was immunoSEQ multiplex PCR. The table lists about 73,000 clones, 88% of them singletons. The sequences come from CD4+ or CD8+ T cells sorted from blood, collected in a trial of the OX40 agonist ivuxolimab. Receptors originate from an adult with an advanced solid tumor such as melanoma, head and neck, liver or kidney cancer.

The chain recombines TRBV2 with TRBJ1-4; D ambiguous. The V end was cut by 6 bases, the J end by 0 bases, with 8 bases between. CDR3 length: 14 residues. Germline lookup yields CDR1 SNHLY and CDR2 FYNNEI. The CDR3 region is CASSGLTTNEKLFF. CDR3 sequence (DNA): TGTGCCAGCAGCGGGTTGACAACTAATGAAAAACTGTTTTTT.

This chain links TRBV5-1 with TRBJ2-3; D possibly corresponds to TRBD2 (5 bases). The CDR3 consists of 16 residues. The germline V and J ends were trimmed by 2 bases and 1 base, with 14 bases remaining between them. Per germline, CDR1 SGHRS and CDR2 YFSETQ. The CDR3 protein is CASSLSTGEGTDTQYF. As DNA, the CDR3 is TGCGCCAGCAGCTTATCAACCGGGGAAGGCACAGATACGCAGTATTTT.

This chain links TRBV11-3 with TRBJ2-7; D gene unclear. The CDR3 has 13 amino acids. Germline V gives CDR1 SGHNT, CDR2 YENEEA. V was pared by 3 bases and J by 3 bases, with 9 bases between. CDR3: CASSFGIRYEQYF. The CDR3 nucleotides read TGTGCCAGCAGCTTCGGCATACGCTACGAGCAGTACTTC.

The chain combines TRBV7-8 with TRBJ1-4; a possible D gene is TRBD1 (5 bases). Deletions cut 5 bases from V and 0 bases from J, with 10 bases between. The CDR3 is 15 residues long. In germline, CDR1 is SGHVS, CDR2 FQNEAQ. CDR3 protein: CASSPRQTTNEKLFF. CDR3 DNA: TGTGCCAGCAGCCCCCGACAGACAACTAATGAAAAACTGTTTTTT.

This chain links TRBV28 with TRBJ1-2; 7 bases are shared with TRBD1. The V gene's germline CDR1 is MDHEN and CDR2 SYDVKM. J was trimmed by 8 bases and V by 5 bases; bases with no gene match: 8. CDR3 size: 13 residues. In DNA form, the CDR3 reads TGTGCCAGCAGTCAAGACAGGGCCCGGGGCTACACCTTC. Translated, it gives CASSQDRARGYTF.

Here the CDR3 reads CASSLGQRGYTF. As DNA, the CDR3 is TGTGCCAGCAGCTTGGGACAGAGAGGCTACACCTTC. V and J are TRBV5-6 and TRBJ1-2; D is possibly TRBD1 (5 bases). This CDR3 has 12 amino acids. Trimming removed 0 bases at V and 8 bases at J, with 8 bases between. Looked up from germline, CDR1 is SGHDT and CDR2 is YYEEEE.

The chain employs TRBV6-6 and TRBJ2-1, with 7 bases that match TRBD2. The V and J ends lost 10 bases and 5 bases, in that order; junction bases with no gene match: 8. Per germline, CDR1 MNHNY and CDR2 SVGAGI (reference sequence). This CDR3 has 13 amino acids. The CDR3 loop reads CAMRGRPDNEQFF. For the CDR3, the DNA is TGTGCCATGCGCGGGAGACCAGACAATGAGCAGTTCTTC.

The V gene is TRBV6-1, the J gene TRBJ1-2; D remains ambiguous. The CDR3 extends over 13 amino acids. Germline CDR1 MNHNS, CDR2 SASEGT. The V gene lost 3 bases and the J gene lost 5 bases, with 10 bases spanning the gap. The CDR3 reads CASSDAVGYGYTF. DNA of the CDR3: TGTGCCAGCAGTGACGCGGTCGGGTATGGCTACACCTTC.

The J gene is TRBJ1-4, the V gene TRBV5-1, with a possible D match to TRBD1 (6 bases). This CDR3 region has 16 residues. Between the trimmed V and J ends, which lost 4 bases and 8 bases, there was a span of 21 bases. Germline values: CDR1 SGHRS, CDR2 YFSETQ. The CDR3 loop reads CASSPGGAGSGEKLFF. CDR3 sequence (DNA): TGCGCCAGCAGCCCGGGGGGGGCAGGGAGTGGCGAAAAACTGTTTTTT.